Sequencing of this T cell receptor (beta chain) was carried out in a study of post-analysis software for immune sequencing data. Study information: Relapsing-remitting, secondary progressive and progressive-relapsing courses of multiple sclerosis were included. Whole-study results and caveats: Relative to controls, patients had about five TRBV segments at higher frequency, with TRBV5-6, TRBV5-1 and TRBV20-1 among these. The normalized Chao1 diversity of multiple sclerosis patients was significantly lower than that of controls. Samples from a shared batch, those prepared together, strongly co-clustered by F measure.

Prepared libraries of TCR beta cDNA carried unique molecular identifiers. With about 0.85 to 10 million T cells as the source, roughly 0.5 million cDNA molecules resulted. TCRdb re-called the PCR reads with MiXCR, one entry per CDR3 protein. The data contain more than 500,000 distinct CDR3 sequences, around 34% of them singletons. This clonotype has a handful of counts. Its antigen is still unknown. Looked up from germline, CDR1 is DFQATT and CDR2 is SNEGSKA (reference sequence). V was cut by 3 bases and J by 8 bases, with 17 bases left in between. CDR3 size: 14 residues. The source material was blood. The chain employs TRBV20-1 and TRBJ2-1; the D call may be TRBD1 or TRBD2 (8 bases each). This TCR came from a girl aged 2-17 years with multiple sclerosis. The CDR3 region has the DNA TGCAGTGCTAGTAGCGGGACAGGCTGGGATGAGCAGTTCTTC. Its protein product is CSASSGTGWDEQFF.